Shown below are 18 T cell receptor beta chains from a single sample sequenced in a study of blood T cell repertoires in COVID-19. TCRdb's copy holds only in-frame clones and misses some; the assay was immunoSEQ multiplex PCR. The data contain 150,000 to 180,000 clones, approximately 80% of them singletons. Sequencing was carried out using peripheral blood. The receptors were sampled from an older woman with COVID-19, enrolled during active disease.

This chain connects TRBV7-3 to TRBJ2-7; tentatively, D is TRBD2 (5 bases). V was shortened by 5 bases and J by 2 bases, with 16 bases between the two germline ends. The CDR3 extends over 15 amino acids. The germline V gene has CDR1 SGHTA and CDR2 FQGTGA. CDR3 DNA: TGTGCCAGCAGCCCCCTCGGAGGAGCTCCCTACGAGCAGTACTTC. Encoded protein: CASSPLGGAPYEQYF.

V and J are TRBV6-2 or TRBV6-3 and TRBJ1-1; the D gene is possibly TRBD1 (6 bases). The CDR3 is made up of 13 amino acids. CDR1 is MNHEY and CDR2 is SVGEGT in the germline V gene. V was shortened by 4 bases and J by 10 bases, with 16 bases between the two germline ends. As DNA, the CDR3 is TGTGCCAGCAGTTCCTCCGACAGGATGAGAGCTTTCTTT. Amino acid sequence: CASSSSDRMRAFF.

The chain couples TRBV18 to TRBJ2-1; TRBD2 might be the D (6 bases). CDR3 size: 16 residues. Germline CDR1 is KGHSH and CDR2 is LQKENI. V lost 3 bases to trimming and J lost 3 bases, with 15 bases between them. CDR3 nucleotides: TGTGCCAGCTCACCGATCCGGGAGAGCTACTACAATGAGCAGTTCTTC. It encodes CASSPIRESYYNEQFF.

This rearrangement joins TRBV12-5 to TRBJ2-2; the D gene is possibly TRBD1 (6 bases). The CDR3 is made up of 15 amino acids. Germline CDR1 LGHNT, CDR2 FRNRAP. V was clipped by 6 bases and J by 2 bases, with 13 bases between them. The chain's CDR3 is CASGSGQTNTGELFF. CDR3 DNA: TGTGCTAGTGGCTCTGGACAGACTAACACCGGGGAGCTGTTTTTT.

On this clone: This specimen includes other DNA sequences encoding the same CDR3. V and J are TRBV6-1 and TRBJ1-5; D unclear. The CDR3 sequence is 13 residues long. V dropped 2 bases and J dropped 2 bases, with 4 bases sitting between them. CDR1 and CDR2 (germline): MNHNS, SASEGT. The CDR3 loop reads CASSESGNQPQHF. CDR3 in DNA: TGTGCCAGCAGTGAAAGCGGCAATCAGCCCCAGCATTTT.

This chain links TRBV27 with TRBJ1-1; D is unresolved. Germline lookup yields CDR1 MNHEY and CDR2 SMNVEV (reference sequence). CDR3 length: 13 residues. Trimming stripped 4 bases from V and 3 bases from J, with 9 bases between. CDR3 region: CASSYRGYTEAFF. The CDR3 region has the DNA TGTGCCAGCAGTTACCGGGGATACACTGAAGCTTTCTTT.

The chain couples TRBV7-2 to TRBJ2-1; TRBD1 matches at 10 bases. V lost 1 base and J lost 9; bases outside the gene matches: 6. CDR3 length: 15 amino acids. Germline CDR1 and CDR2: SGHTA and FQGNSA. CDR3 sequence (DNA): TGTGCCAGCAGCTTAGGGACAGGGGGTTGGGGTGAGCAGTTCTTC. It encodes CASSLGTGGWGEQFF.

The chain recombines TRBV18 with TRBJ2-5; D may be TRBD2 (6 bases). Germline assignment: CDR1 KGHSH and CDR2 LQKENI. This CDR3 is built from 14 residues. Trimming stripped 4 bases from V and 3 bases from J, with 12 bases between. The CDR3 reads CASSRSRGEETQYF. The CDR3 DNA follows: TGTGCCAGCTCACGTAGTCGCGGGGAAGAGACCCAGTACTTC.

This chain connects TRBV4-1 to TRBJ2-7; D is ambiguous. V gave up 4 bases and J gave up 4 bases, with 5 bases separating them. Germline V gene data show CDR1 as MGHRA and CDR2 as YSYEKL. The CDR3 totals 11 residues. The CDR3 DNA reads TGCGCCAGCAGCCCTTCTTACGAGCAGTACGTC. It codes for CASSPSYEQYV.

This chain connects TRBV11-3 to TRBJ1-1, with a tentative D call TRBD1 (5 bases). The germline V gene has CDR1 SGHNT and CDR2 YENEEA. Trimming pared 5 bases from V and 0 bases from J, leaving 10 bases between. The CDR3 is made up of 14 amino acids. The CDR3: CASSPGGLNTEAFF. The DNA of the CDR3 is TGTGCCAGCAGCCCGGGGGGTTTGAACACTGAAGCTTTCTTT.

This CDR3 reads CASSKEGFGRGQSYEQYV. DNA for the CDR3: TGTGCCAGCAGCAAAGAGGGTTTCGGCAGGGGCCAGTCCTACGAGCAGTACGTC. This chain links TRBV21-1 with TRBJ2-7; the table assigns TRBD1, which was not confirmed against the DNA. TRBV21-1 is a listed pseudogene. The CDR3 extends over 18 amino acids.

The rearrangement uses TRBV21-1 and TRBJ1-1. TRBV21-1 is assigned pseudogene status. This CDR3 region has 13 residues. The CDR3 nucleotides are TGTGCCAGCAGCAAAAGGAGAGGAGCTGAAGCTTTCTTT. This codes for CASSKRRGAEAFF.

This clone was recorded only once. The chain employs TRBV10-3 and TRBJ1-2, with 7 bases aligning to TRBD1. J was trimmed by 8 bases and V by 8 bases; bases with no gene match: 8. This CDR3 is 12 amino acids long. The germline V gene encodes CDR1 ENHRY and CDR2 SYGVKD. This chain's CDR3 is CAIGGWDSGYTF. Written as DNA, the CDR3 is TGTGCCATCGGGGGGTGGGACAGCGGCTACACCTTC.

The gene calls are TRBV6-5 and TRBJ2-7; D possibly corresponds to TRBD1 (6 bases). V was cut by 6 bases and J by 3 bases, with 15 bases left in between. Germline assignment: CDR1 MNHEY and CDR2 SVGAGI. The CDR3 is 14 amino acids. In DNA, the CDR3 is TGTGCCAGCAGGGGGGACAAGGGCGGCTACGAGCAGTACGTC. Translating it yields CASRGDKGGYEQYV.

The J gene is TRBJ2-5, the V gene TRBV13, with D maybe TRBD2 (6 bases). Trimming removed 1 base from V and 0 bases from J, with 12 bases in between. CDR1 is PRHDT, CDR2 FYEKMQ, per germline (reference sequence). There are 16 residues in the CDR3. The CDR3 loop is CASSLEAGGYQETQYF. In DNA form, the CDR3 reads TGTGCCAGCAGCTTAGAGGCAGGAGGGTACCAAGAGACCCAGTACTTC.

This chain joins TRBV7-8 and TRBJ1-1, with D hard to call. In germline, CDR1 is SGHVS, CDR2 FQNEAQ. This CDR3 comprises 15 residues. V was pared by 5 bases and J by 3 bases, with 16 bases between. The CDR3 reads CASSTLTGIDTEAFF. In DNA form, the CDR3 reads TGTGCCAGCAGCACCCTCACGGGAATTGACACTGAAGCTTTCTTT.

This chain's CDR3 is CASSLRGFNEKLFF. CDR3 bases: TGTGCCAGCAGCTTGAGAGGCTTTAATGAAAAACTGTTTTTT. V gene TRBV7-8 combines with J gene TRBJ1-4; D is uncertain. This CDR3 has 14 amino acids. Between the trimmed V and J ends, which lost 3 bases and 4 bases, there was a span of 9 bases. Germline V lookup: CDR1 SGHVS, CDR2 FQNEAQ.

CDR3 coding DNA: TGTGCCAGCAGCGTGAGGGCTGGGAATTCACCCCTCCACTTT. Translated, it gives CASSVRAGNSPLHF. J is TRBJ1-6 and V is TRBV9, with D unclear. Germline V gene data show CDR1 as SGDLS and CDR2 as YYNGEE. V shed 2 bases and J shed 7 bases, with 10 bases lying between them. This CDR3 has 14 residues.